One and the same sample provided the 17 T cell receptor beta chains below, sequenced in a study of cytomegalovirus exposure and HLA in healthy donors (TCRdb year 2017). Libraries were built with the immunoSEQ multiplex PCR assay. For the multiplex PCR, a mixture combining 60 forward primers for TCR Vbeta segments and 13 reverse primers for TCR Jbeta segments was used. What TCRdb holds here is the immuneACCESS table cut down to in-frame rearrangements. Part of the clones is not present; checked against another copy, under half of the missing clones reflect an unresolved V gene, and the others are unexplained. In this sample the table shows some 100,000 clones, around three quarters of which occur a single time. Approximately 3.7% of the sample is held by the ten biggest clonotypes. The sample was PBMCs. The receptors come from a female donor in good health and CMV-seropositive.

J is TRBJ2-1 and V is TRBV5-1, with TRBD2 identical over 10 bases. CDR1 and CDR2 (germline): SGHRS, YFSETQ. The CDR3 contains 17 residues. With 3 bases clipped from V and 0 bases from J, the junction kept 6 bases outside the gene matches. In DNA form, the CDR3 reads TGCGCCAGCAGCTCCCGAGGACTAGCGGTCTCCTACAATGAGCAGTTCTTC. It codes for CASSSRGLAVSYNEQFF.

The chain combines TRBV11-2 with TRBJ2-5, with D perhaps TRBD2 (5 bases). Trimming took off 6 bases at V and 0 bases at J, with 14 bases between the two ends. The CDR3 runs to 15 residues. Germline-derived CDR1 and CDR2 are SGHAT and FQNNGV. The CDR3 nucleotides read TGTGCCAGCAGTTCCACTGGCGGGTACCAAGAGACCCAGTACTTC. Protein sequence: CASSSTGGYQETQYF.

The V gene is TRBV9, the J gene TRBJ1-2; 9 nucleotides align to TRBD1. Germline CDR1 reads SGDLS; CDR2 reads YYNGEE. V was pared by 3 bases and J by 6 bases, with 3 bases of the junction left unmatched. The CDR3 is 13 residues long. This CDR3 is CASSGGQGDGYTF. In DNA, the CDR3 is TGTGCCAGCAGCGGGGGACAGGGAGATGGCTACACCTTC.

This clone was seen a single time. V gene TRBV5-8 combines with J gene TRBJ1-3, with D perhaps matching TRBD1 (6 bases). Germline loops: CDR1 SGHTS, CDR2 YDEGEE. V lost 0 bases and J 4 bases, leaving 8 bases between the germline ends. The CDR3 totals 14 residues. CDR3 amino acids: CASSLGQVGNTIYF. In nucleotides, the CDR3 is TGTGCCAGCAGCTTGGGACAGGTCGGAAACACCATATATTTT.

The chain recombines TRBV6-6 with TRBJ2-7; possibly TRBD1 for D (6 bases). The CDR3 sequence is 15 residues long. The germline V and J ends were trimmed by 5 bases and 0 bases, with 14 bases remaining between them. CDR1 and CDR2 from the germline V gene are MNHNY and SVGAGI (reference sequence). The CDR3 DNA is TGTGCCAGCAGTGGCCGGGACATACTCTCCTACGAGCAGTACTTC. Translated: CASSGRDILSYEQYF.

This clone was picked up a small number of times. V gene TRBV19 combines with J gene TRBJ1-5; TRBD1 matches 9 bases. The V gene end was trimmed by 4 bases and the J gene end by 5 bases; junction bases not matched to a gene: 6. This CDR3 comprises 15 residues. The germline CDR1 and CDR2 sequences are LNHDA and SQIVND (reference sequence). The CDR3 protein is CASSTPGQGHQPQHF. CDR3 in DNA: TGTGCCAGTAGTACGCCGGGACAGGGACATCAGCCCCAGCATTTT.

V is TRBV7-2 and J is TRBJ2-1, with no clear D. This CDR3 comprises 12 residues. The V gene lost 5 bases and the J gene lost 10 bases, with 12 bases spanning the gap. Germline CDR1 reads SGHTA; CDR2 reads FQGNSA. CDR3 nucleotides: TGTGCCAGCAGCCCTCAGCGCAACGAGCAGTTCTTC. As protein: CASSPQRNEQFF.

For this clone: Mismatch with germline at one junction end may stem from a read error. The CDR3 is CSSSLDGVYGYTF. The CDR3, as DNA: TGTTCCAGCAGCTTAGACGGGGTTTATGGCTACACCTTC. The chain links TRBV7-9 to TRBJ1-2; no clear D gene. In germline, CDR1 is SEHNR, CDR2 FQNEAQ (reference sequence). This CDR3 is built from 13 residues. Combining the CDR3 with reference TRBV7-9 and TRBJ1-2 gives the whole variable domain DTGVSQNPRHKITKRGQNVTFRCDPISEHNRLYWYRQTLGQGPEFLTYFQNEAQLEKSRLLSDRFSAERPKGSFSTLEIQRTEQGDSAMYLCSSSLDGVYGYTFGSGTRLTVV.

The V gene is TRBV5-4, the J gene TRBJ1-2, with 8 bases that match TRBD1. This CDR3 is built from 14 residues. V trimming: 0 bases; J trimming: 2 bases; junction bases outside the gene matches: 0. From germline, CDR1 is SGHNT and CDR2 YYREEE (reference sequence). The CDR3 is CASSLGQGNYGYTF. The CDR3 coding sequence is TGTGCCAGCAGCTTGGGACAGGGGAACTATGGCTACACCTTC.

The J gene is TRBJ2-3, the V gene TRBV10-2; 13 bases map to TRBD2. This CDR3 spans 16 amino acids. V lost 0 bases to trimming and J lost 10 bases; unmatched junction nucleotides: 7. Germline V gives CDR1 WSHSY, CDR2 SAAADI. Here the CDR3 DNA reads TGCGCCAGCAGTGAGTCAGAACTAGCGGGGGGGCGGTCGCAGTATTTT. It yields the protein CASSESELAGGRSQYF.

The table lists this clone with a few counts. The CDR3 sequence is CASSLAAALETQYF. Written as DNA, the CDR3 is TGTGCCAGCAGCTTGGCCGCGGCATTGGAGACCCAGTACTTC. The J gene is TRBJ2-5, the V gene TRBV5-5; D not resolved. The CDR3 is 14 amino acids. Trimming removed 0 bases from V and 5 bases from J, with 11 bases in between. Germline V gene lookup returns CDR1 SGHKS and CDR2 YYEKEE (reference sequence).

J is TRBJ2-7 and V is TRBV6-4; 9 nucleotides align to TRBD2. Germline V gene lookup returns CDR1 MRHNA and CDR2 SNTAGT. The junction had 2 bases not matched to a gene; V was cut back by 4 bases and J by 1 base. This CDR3 has 14 residues. This chain's CDR3 is CASSVLAGSYEQYF. Here the CDR3 DNA reads TGTGCCAGCAGTGTTCTAGCGGGGTCCTACGAGCAGTACTTC.

This chain uses TRBV13 with TRBJ2-6; D perhaps matches TRBD2 (5 bases). CDR1 PRHDT and CDR2 FYEKMQ come from the germline V gene (reference sequence). The CDR3 consists of 17 residues. The V and J ends lost 2 bases and 1 base respectively, with 12 bases between them. CDR3 loop: CASSLTTRVSGANVLTF. The DNA for the CDR3 is TGTGCCAGCAGCTTAACCACGAGGGTTTCTGGGGCCAACGTCCTGACTTTC.

This clone has just one count. This chain uses TRBV18 with TRBJ2-1, with 14 bases aligning to TRBD2. Germline CDR1 reads KGHSH; CDR2 reads LQKENI. The V segment lost 0 bases and the J segment 3 bases; nucleotides outside the gene matches: 16. There are 22 residues in the CDR3. The CDR3 region has the DNA TGTGCCAGCTCACCACCGTGGACTCCTGAGCCGGGACTAGCGGGAGTCTACAATGAGCAGTTCTTC. Amino acids: CASSPPWTPEPGLAGVYNEQFF.

Here the CDR3 DNA reads TGCGCCAGCAGCTTACCGACTAGCGGGCCGTACAATGAGCAGTTCTTC. Amino acid sequence: CASSLPTSGPYNEQFF. This chain connects TRBV5-1 to TRBJ2-1, with TRBD2 matching over 10 bases. The V gene's germline CDR1 is SGHRS and CDR2 YFSETQ. V lost 2 bases and J lost 4; bases outside the gene matches: 6. This CDR3 has 16 amino acids. Filled out from reference TRBV5-1 and TRBJ2-1, the complete variable domain reads KAGVTQTPRYLIKTRGQQVTLSCSPISGHRSVSWYQQTPGQGLQFLFEYFSETQRNKGNFPGRFSGRQFSNSRSEMNVSTLELGDSALYLCASSLPTSGPYNEQFFGPGTRLTVL.

This clone appeared a few times. CDR3 sequence reads: CASSGTIRGEQFF. In nucleotides, the CDR3 is TGTGCCAGCAGTGGGACTATAAGGGGTGAGCAGTTCTTC. This chain uses TRBV2 with TRBJ2-1; tentatively, D is TRBD2 (6 bases). Germline assignment: CDR1 SNHLY and CDR2 FYNNEI. V was cut by 4 bases and J by 9 bases, with 13 bases left in between. The CDR3 length is 13 residues.

The chain links TRBV14 to TRBJ2-1; D uncertain. Germline values: CDR1 SGHDN, CDR2 FVKESK. The CDR3 extends over 16 amino acids. Trimming shortened V by 3 bases and J by 0 bases, and 12 bases separated the two germline ends. CDR3 sequence (DNA): TGTGCCAGCAGCCACCTCGACACCAGCTCCTACAATGAGCAGTTCTTC. This encodes CASSHLDTSSYNEQFF.